Below, one T cell receptor beta chain is given with its context. This clonotype was seen repeatedly, ten times or more. This receptor's antigen is unknown. No clone much larger than this one lies a single base away; base qualities are absent. This sample was taken from a study of regulatory T cells in long-lasting Graves disease (dated by TCRdb to the early 2020s). About the study as a whole: In the newly diagnosed Graves' disease group, patients had been taking antithyroid drugs for less than 3 months. The study was conducted in China and was registered as a clinical trial. This study used TCR sequencing and RNA sequencing of peripheral blood to compare persistent Graves' disease patients against newly diagnosed Graves' disease patients. A total of about 35 samples underwent TCR sequencing, from about 13 patients with persistent Graves' disease and about 20 patients with newly diagnosed Graves' disease. On the study overall, not on this receptor specifically: Patients with persistent disease shared more public clonotypes (around 2,500) than newly diagnosed patients did (more than 900). Compared with newly diagnosed patients, persistent Graves' disease patients had lower TCR Shannon entropy and fewer highly expanded clones, which suggests clonal expansion. The study examined only peripheral blood because the primary lesion, thyroid tissue, could not be accessed. Sequencing and analysis were restricted to the TCR beta chain. Persistent disease showed preferential use of TRBV28, TRBJ1-2 and TRBJ2-5, whereas newly diagnosed disease favored TRBV20-1 and TRBJ2-1. The authors noted that the small sample size was a limitation that may lower accuracy.

CDR1 and CDR2 are drawn from the germline V gene: SGHDN, FVKESK. The CDR3, cysteine through phenylalanine, is 16 amino acids long. The CDR3 DNA has 48 bases and is translated from base 1. Germline trimming: 1 base from V, 9 bases from J; junction bases outside gene matches: 5. The time point label here, explained by the study, means: newly diagnosed GD, antithyroid drugs for less than 3 months. For both TCR sequencing and RNA sequencing, RNA was extracted from PBMCs using TRIzol. The diagnosis of Graves' disease was made according to American Thyroid Association guidelines. Recruitment of patients was carried out at an endocrinology department in Xi'an, China. Each patient gave 9 to 10 milliliters of peripheral blood, collected in an EDTA anticoagulant tube. Ficoll Paque Plus density gradient separation was used to isolate PBMCs, and no further T cell sorting was performed. RNA quality was checked with an Agilent 2100 Bioanalyzer and agarose gel, and concentration with a NanoDrop 2000.

The method was multiplex PCR. Reads for this sample came from an Illumina HiSeq 4000. iRepertoire HTBI primers and Arm-PCR amplification of CDR3 regions were used to construct TCR beta libraries. Gel purification was performed on PCR products prior to sequencing. The authors' analysis ran thus. Across samples, roughly 60 TRBV and around 15 TRBJ segments were identified and used for gene usage analysis of CDR3 amino acid clonotypes. Filtered high-quality paired reads were merged into contigs using COPE and FqMerger. Contigs were aligned with BLAST to IMGT TRBV, TRBD and TRBJ reference genes, and CDR3 was defined per IMGT. Highly expanded clones were defined as clonotypes with a frequency above 0.1%. Shannon entropy served as the measure of repertoire diversity, while the Gini coefficient captured V-J evenness. Public clonotypes were defined as clonotypes shared by more than one individual. In-frame beta chains were kept once TCRdb had trimmed the public reads at Q25 with fastp and called clones with MiXCR. Under each unique CDR3 protein, matching rows form one entry showing the most common genes and DNA. The authors' filters were not applied to this entry. The sample table shows 250,000 or so distinct CDR3 sequences, and about 18% are seen once. In total, the top ten clones hold 14% of the sample.

These data were also filed under a second study, of T cells in Graves' hyperthyroidism and ophthalmopathy. The second study reports: A patient counted as having stable Graves' hyperthyroidism if no progression to ophthalmopathy occurred over 18 months of follow-up. The hyperthyroidism patients were between 18 and 65 years old and newly diagnosed, with a disease duration of less than 2 months. Any patient with an uncontrolled infection, another autoimmune disease, pregnancy or lactation was excluded. Diagnoses were based on clinical symptoms, serum thyroxine and TRAb, thyroid ultrasound and orbital computed tomography. The TCR CDR3 was subjected to a first round of RT-PCR using the HTBI primer set and the Qiagen OneStep RT-PCR kit. Most expanded thyroid clonotypes (frequency above 0.001) were also detected in blood, a finding suggesting that blood repertoires may reflect thyroid immune responses. Ophthalmopathy was separated from stable hyperthyroidism by a 13 V-J signature model, with approximately 89% sensitivity and around 81% specificity obtained in cross-validation and 80%/75% obtained in testing. In validation, the model predicted progression to ophthalmopathy with approximately 70% sensitivity and approximately 78% specificity, a median of 6.5 months before onset. A discovery cohort of approximately 100 patients, approximately 45 with Graves' ophthalmopathy and 55 to 65 with stable Graves' hyperthyroidism, was used to find distinguishing TCR V-J signatures. Whether ophthalmopathy could be predicted prospectively was tested in an independent validation cohort made up of some 20 hyperthyroidism patients plus 17 patients who later progressed to ophthalmopathy. The approximately 98 discovery patients were randomly divided into training and test sets at a 7:3 ratio. Thyroid tissue and blood T-cell repertoires from six Graves' hyperthyroidism patients were also compared in the study. Once sampling was done, hyperthyroidism patients were given methimazole at a starting dose of 30 mg daily, whereas ophthalmopathy patients were given high-dose intravenous methylprednisolone. The libraries were constructed in a second round of multiplex PCR and then size-selected and purified. Paired-end sequencing of the libraries was performed with 100 bp reads on an Illumina HiSeq2000. SOAPnuke was used to process the raw data, with reads discarded if the reads contained adapters or uncalled bases, had a mean Phred below 15, or lacked an exact constant-primer or identifier match. High-quality paired reads were merged using COPE v1.2.5, and each unique nucleotide sequence was defined as a clonotype. MiTCR v1.1 was used to align the clonotypes against IMGT TRBV, TRBD and TRBJ reference segments. The analysis included only V-J combinations with a frequency above 0.0001, which together covered 99% to 99.2% of the repertoires. The TCS score was defined as F50 (clonal expansion) divided by E x V (chaos), with BLOSUM62-based TCRdist calculated between CDR3 peptides within each V-J. Welch's t-statistics and random forest reduced roughly 540 V-J features to some 14, which were used in a naive Bayes classifier (R e1071). Sample size was not statistically predetermined, and blinding of investigators to group allocation was not performed. The paper reports TCR Vbeta CDR3 sequencing of 140 or so peripheral blood samples: under 45 ophthalmopathy, about 75 hyperthyroidism and 17 progressor patients.

The receptor was isolated from a woman under 40 with Graves disease. Donor details come from another sample of the same person, matched by shared clones. Here the chain combines TRBV14 and TRBJ1-6; TRBD1 agrees with 11 junctional bases. The sample in question was peripheral blood mononuclear cells (PBMCs), obtained at new diagnosis, from a patient treated with antithyroid drugs. The bases read TGTGCCAGCAGCCAAGTAGGACAGGGGGCGGCTTCACCCCTCCACTTT. This is translated as CASSQVGQGAASPLHF.